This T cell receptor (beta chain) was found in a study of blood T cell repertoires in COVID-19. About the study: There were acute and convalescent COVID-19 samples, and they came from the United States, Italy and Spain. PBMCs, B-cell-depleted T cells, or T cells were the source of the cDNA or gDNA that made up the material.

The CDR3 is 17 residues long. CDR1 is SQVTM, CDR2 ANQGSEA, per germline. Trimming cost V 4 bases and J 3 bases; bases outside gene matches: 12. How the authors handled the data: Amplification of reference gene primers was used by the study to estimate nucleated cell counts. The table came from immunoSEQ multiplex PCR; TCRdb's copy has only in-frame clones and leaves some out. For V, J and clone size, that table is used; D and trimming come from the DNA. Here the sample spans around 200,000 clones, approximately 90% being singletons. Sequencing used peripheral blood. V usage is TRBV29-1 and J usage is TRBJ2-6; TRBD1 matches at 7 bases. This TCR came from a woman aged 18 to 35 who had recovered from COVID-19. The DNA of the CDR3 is TGCAGCGTTGGTACAGACAGGGAATTATTTGGGGCCAACGTCCTGACTTTC. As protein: CSVGTDRELFGANVLTF.